The clone carrying this T cell receptor beta chain was detected only a few times. Its antigen is undetermined. This sample is drawn from a study of CD8 T cells in ankylosing spondylitis. Preparation of TCR beta libraries was done by quantitative 5'-RACE with molecular barcodes. TCRdb reprocessed the 5' RACE reads with MiXCR, giving one entry per CDR3 protein. The repertoire has about 130,000 distinct CDR3 sequences, 6% to 8.5% of them found once; the top ten carry 9.5% to 15%. Study-level points and caveats: Matched ankylosing spondylitis synovial fluid reportedly contained a significantly enriched population of disease-linked clones.

This clonotype was sampled from a female donor with ankylosing spondylitis or in good health (not recorded which). Sequenced sample: blood, either unsorted or a sorted T cell fraction (not recorded which).

The CDR3 nucleotides are TGTGCCAGCAGTTTGAATCCAGCTGGAAACACCATATATTTT. As protein: CASSLNPAGNTIYF. The genes are TRBV6-2 or TRBV6-3 and TRBJ1-3; D remains unclear. This CDR3 has 14 residues. The ends were cut back, 4 bases at V and 2 bases at J, with 9 bases in the middle. Germline V lookup: CDR1 MNHEY, CDR2 SVGEGT.